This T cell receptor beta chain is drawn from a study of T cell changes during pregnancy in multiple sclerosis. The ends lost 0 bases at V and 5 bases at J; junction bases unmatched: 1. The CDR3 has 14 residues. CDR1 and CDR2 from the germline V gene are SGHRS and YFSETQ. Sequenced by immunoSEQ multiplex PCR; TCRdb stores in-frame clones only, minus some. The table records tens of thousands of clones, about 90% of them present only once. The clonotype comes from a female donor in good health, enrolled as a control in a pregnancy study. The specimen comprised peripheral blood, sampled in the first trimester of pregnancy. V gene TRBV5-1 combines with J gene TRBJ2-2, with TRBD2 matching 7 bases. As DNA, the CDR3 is TGCGCCAGCAGCTTGGGTAGCGGGACCGGGGAGCTGTTTTTT. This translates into CASSLGSGTGELFF.